This passage covers 22 T cell receptor beta chains from one sample sequenced in a study of CD8+ T cells in alopecia areata. Investigators isolated RNA and reverse transcribed it into cDNA to act as the sequencing template. Here immunoSEQ multiplex PCR was the method, and the copy in TCRdb shows in-frame clones only, minus some. The repertoire consists of 65,000 to 95,000 clones, with 45% to 60% occurring once and the leading ten covering around 5%. Sequencing was carried out using NKG2D-high CD8+ T cells sorted from blood. Receptors originate from a human donor with alopecia areata.

The chain links TRBV5-1 to TRBJ2-7; tentative D call: TRBD1 (6 bases). The V end was cut by 0 bases, the J end by 7 bases, with 8 bases between. The CDR3 is made up of 12 amino acids. CDR1 SGHRS and CDR2 YFSETQ come from the germline V gene. The CDR3 sequence is CASSLAGTEQYF. The CDR3 nucleotides read TGCGCCAGCAGCTTGGCCGGGACAGAGCAGTACTTC.

The V and J genes are TRBV7-9 and TRBJ1-2; D is unresolved. The CDR3 runs to 13 residues. The V end lost 2 bases, the J end lost 6 bases, and 10 bases lay between the germline ends. CDR1 is SEHNR, CDR2 FQNEAQ, per germline (reference sequence). The CDR3 spells CASSLPSGDGYTF. DNA for the CDR3: TGTGCCAGCAGCTTACCTTCCGGTGATGGCTACACCTTC.

With respect to this clone: A far larger clone is only one base removed, so a read error is likely. Different DNA sequences within this sample yield the same CDR3. V and J are TRBV13 and TRBJ1-5; D unclear. Per the germline V gene, CDR1 is PRHDT and CDR2 is FYEKMQ (reference sequence). The CDR3 length is 12 residues. With 0 bases removed from V and 5 bases from J, the gap between germline ends came to 2 bases. The CDR3 region has the DNA TGTGCCAGCAGCTTAGGAGATCAGCCCCAGCATTTT. This gives the protein CASSLGDQPQHF.

This clone appeared a few times. The chain has TRBV7-8 and TRBJ1-5; D possibly corresponds to TRBD1 (5 bases). Germline V gene sequence: CDR1 SGHVS, CDR2 FQNEAQ. The CDR3 length is 15 residues. V lost 5 bases, J lost 0 bases, and 11 bases lay in between. The CDR3 nucleotides read TGTGCCAGCAGCGGAACCGACAGTAGCAATCAGCCCCAGCATTTT. Amino acids: CASSGTDSSNQPQHF.

The chain joins TRBV2 to TRBJ2-1, with TRBD1 matching over 8 bases. The length of the CDR3 is 15 residues. J lost 8 bases, V lost 7 bases, and 13 bases had no gene match. The germline V gene has CDR1 SNHLY and CDR2 FYNNEI. CDR3 in amino acids: CASKVETGALHEQFF. CDR3 bases: TGTGCCAGCAAGGTTGAGACAGGGGCTTTGCATGAGCAGTTCTTC.

This clone was counted between two and nine times. At the DNA level, this CDR3 is encoded by other sequences in the same sample as well. The chain couples TRBV29-1 to TRBJ1-1; D call uncertain. Germline CDR1 reads SQVTM; CDR2 reads ANQGSEA. V was cut by 4 bases and J by 0 bases, with 3 bases left in between. This CDR3 spans 11 amino acids. CDR3 region: CSVVLNTEAFF. The DNA of the CDR3 is TGCAGCGTTGTCTTGAACACTGAAGCTTTCTTT.

The chain uses TRBV2 and TRBJ2-5; unclear D gene. The length of the CDR3 is 12 residues. Trimming took off 8 bases at V and 4 bases at J, with 11 bases between the two ends. CDR1 is SNHLY and CDR2 is FYNNEI in the germline V gene. CDR3 region: CASSGGRETQYF. The DNA for the CDR3 is TGTGCCAGCTCTGGCGGTCGAGAGACCCAGTACTTC.

This clone was seen once. This chain joins TRBV29-1 and TRBJ2-7; D gene unclear. Trimming pared 6 bases from V and 3 bases from J, leaving 12 bases between. The CDR3 sequence is 12 residues long. Germline values: CDR1 SQVTM, CDR2 ANQGSEA. The CDR3 nucleotides are TGCAGCGTCCTGGGGTCCCACTACGAGCAGTACTTC. It codes for CSVLGSHYEQYF.

This chain joins TRBV6-5 and TRBJ2-3; 7 bases match TRBD1. This CDR3 has 14 residues. Germline values: CDR1 MNHEY, CDR2 SVGAGI. The V gene end was trimmed by 2 bases and the J gene end by 6 bases; junction bases not matched to a gene: 5. The CDR3 loop is CASSYEGAVDTQYF. The CDR3 DNA reads as TGTGCCAGCAGTTACGAGGGGGCTGTCGATACGCAGTATTTT.

This chain uses TRBV27 with TRBJ2-3; 11 nucleotides line up with TRBD1. The germline V gene has CDR1 MNHEY and CDR2 SMNVEV (reference sequence). The CDR3 loop spans 15 amino acids. The J segment lost 6 bases and the V segment lost 5 bases, leaving 7 bases of the junction unmatched. CDR3: CASSGAGTGGDTQYF. The CDR3 nucleotides read TGTGCCAGCAGTGGGGCCGGGACAGGGGGGGATACGCAGTATTTT.

A few counts support this clone. This specimen includes other DNA sequences encoding the same CDR3. V gene TRBV29-1 combines with J gene TRBJ2-7, with no clear D. Germline values: CDR1 SQVTM, CDR2 ANQGSEA. The length of the CDR3 is 11 residues. V lost 6 bases to trimming and J lost 3 bases, with 9 bases between them. The CDR3 reads CSVLDGYEQYF. DNA for the CDR3: TGCAGCGTCCTTGACGGCTACGAGCAGTACTTC.

In DNA, the CDR3 is TGCGCCAGCAGCCAAGAGGGGAGAAGGCTGTTTTTT. Amino acid sequence: CASSQEGRRLFF. The V gene is TRBV4-1, the J gene TRBJ2-2; tentatively, D is TRBD2 (5 bases). V lost 0 bases, J lost 13 bases, and 9 bases lay in between. Looked up from germline, CDR1 is MGHRA and CDR2 is YSYEKL. This CDR3 contains 12 residues.

The chain is built from TRBV10-2 and TRBJ1-1; the D gene is possibly TRBD1 (6 bases). Trimming cost V 3 bases and J 3 bases, with 14 bases left between them. The CDR3 has 15 amino acids. Germline V gene sequence: CDR1 WSHSY, CDR2 SAAADI. This chain's CDR3 is CASSEPQGVYTEAFF. The CDR3 nucleotides read TGCGCCAGCAGTGAACCACAGGGTGTGTACACTGAAGCTTTCTTT.

V is TRBV28 and J is TRBJ2-7, with 9 nucleotides matching TRBD2. J gave up 3 bases and V 6 bases, and 6 bases lay outside the gene matches. The CDR3 consists of 14 residues. Germline CDR1 reads MDHEN; CDR2 reads SYDVKM. The CDR3 loop is CASSLGLANYEQYF. The CDR3 region has the DNA TGTGCCAGCAGCCTGGGACTAGCAAACTACGAGCAGTACTTC.

This chain uses TRBV19 with TRBJ2-2; D is ambiguous. Germline V gives CDR1 LNHDA, CDR2 SQIVND (reference sequence). This CDR3 spans 12 amino acids. V was trimmed by 6 bases and J by 6 bases, leaving 8 bases between them. The CDR3 DNA reads as TGTGCCAGTAGCCATCCGTCCGGGGAGCTGTTTTTT. It is translated as CASSHPSGELFF.

In this sample, this clone turned up a few times. The gene calls are TRBV29-1 and TRBJ2-2; 12 bases map to TRBD1. V was pared by 5 bases and J by 6 bases, with 4 bases of the junction left unmatched. CDR1 and CDR2 (germline): SQVTM, ANQGSEA. The CDR3 has 14 amino acids. In DNA form, the CDR3 reads TGCAGCGTTACGGGGACAGGGGGCTCCGGGGAGCTGTTTTTT. It codes for CSVTGTGGSGELFF.

The chain joins TRBV15 to TRBJ2-5, with D possibly matching TRBD1 (6 bases). Between the trimmed V and J ends, which lost 3 bases and 5 bases, there was a span of 10 bases. The CDR3 totals 13 residues. Germline-derived CDR1 and CDR2 are LNHNV and YYDKDF (reference sequence). The CDR3 DNA follows: TGTGCCACCAGCAGCACAGGGTTTGAGACCCAGTACTTC. Its protein product is CATSSTGFETQYF.

V usage is TRBV7-2 and J usage is TRBJ2-2, with D hard to call. V dropped 2 bases and J dropped 4 bases, with 5 bases sitting between them. In germline, CDR1 is SGHTA, CDR2 FQGNSA. The CDR3 is 13 amino acids. The CDR3 loop is CASSLFSTGELFF. The CDR3 bases are TGTGCCAGCAGCTTATTTTCCACCGGGGAGCTGTTTTTT.

This clone is a singleton in its sample. The V gene is TRBV27, the J gene TRBJ2-5; no clear D. This CDR3 has 11 residues. V was clipped by 5 bases and J by 5 bases, with 6 bases between them. Germline CDR1 is MNHEY and CDR2 is SMNVEV (reference sequence). CDR3 nucleotides: TGTGCCAGCAGTGTCGGGGAGACCCAGTACTTC. It translates to CASSVGETQYF.

The genes are TRBV28 and TRBJ2-7; tentatively, D is TRBD2 (5 bases). The CDR3 is made up of 13 amino acids. From germline, CDR1 is MDHEN and CDR2 SYDVKM. Trimming shortened V by 8 bases and J by 0 bases, and 11 bases separated the two germline ends. The CDR3 coding sequence is TGTGCCAGCCGAGGACTGAGCTCCTACGAGCAGTACTTC. It is translated as CASRGLSSYEQYF.

This clone occurred a few times. V is TRBV4-3 and J is TRBJ2-1, with D perhaps TRBD2 (6 bases). Germline V gene sequence: CDR1 LGHNA, CDR2 YSLEER. V was cut by 3 bases and J by 8 bases, with 11 bases left in between. CDR3 size: 13 residues. The CDR3 reads CASSQGGMDEQFF. CDR3 DNA: TGCGCCAGCAGCCAGGGCGGGATGGATGAGCAGTTCTTC.

The chain is built from TRBV30 and TRBJ2-1; 7 nucleotides line up with TRBD2. CDR1 is GTSNPN, CDR2 SVGIG, per germline (reference sequence). The length of the CDR3 is 14 residues. The CDR3 is CAGGLGAGYNEQFF. DNA of the CDR3: TGTGCGGGTGGGCTTGGAGCGGGATACAATGAGCAGTTCTTC. Full variable domain (missing parts from reference TRBV30 and TRBJ2-1): SQTIHQWPATLVQPVGSPLSLECTVEGTSNPNLYWYRQAAGRGLQLLFYSVGIGQISSEVPQNLSASRPQDRQFILSSKKLLLSDSGFYLCAGGLGAGYNEQFFGPGTRLTVL.